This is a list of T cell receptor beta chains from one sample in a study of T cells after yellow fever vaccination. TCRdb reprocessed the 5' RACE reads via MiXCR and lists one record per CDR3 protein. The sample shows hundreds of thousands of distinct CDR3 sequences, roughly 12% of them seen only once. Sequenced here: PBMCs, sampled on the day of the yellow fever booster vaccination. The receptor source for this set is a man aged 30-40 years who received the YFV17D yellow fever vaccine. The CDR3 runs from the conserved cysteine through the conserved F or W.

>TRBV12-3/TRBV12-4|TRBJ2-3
CASSPSRDTQYF
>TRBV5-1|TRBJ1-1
CASSLGPDREGEAFF
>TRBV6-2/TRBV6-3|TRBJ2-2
CASSYVAGGTGELFF
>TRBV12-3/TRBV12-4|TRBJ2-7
CASRGRTYEQYF
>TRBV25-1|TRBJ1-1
CASRDVNTEAFF
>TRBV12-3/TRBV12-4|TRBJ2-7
CASADTLDRDPYEQYF
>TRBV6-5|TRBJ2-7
CASSYRGFSYEQYF
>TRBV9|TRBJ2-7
CASSREGGGYEQYF
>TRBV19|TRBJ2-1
CASSQNSGQQFF
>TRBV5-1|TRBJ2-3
CASSLQLAGGSTYTQYF
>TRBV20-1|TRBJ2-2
CSVTSGSQYGELFF
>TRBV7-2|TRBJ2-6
CASSTDRPFSGANVLTF
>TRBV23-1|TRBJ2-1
CASSHYGRGGRGYNEQFF
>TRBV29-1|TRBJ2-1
CSVLRTSGRGEQFF
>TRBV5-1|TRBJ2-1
CASSLTSGNSYNEQFF
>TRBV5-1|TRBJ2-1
CASSLSALRLNEQFF
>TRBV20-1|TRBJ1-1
CSARGQAAEAFF
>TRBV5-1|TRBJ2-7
CASSLEPSDYEQYF
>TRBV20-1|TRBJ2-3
CSAPSLGGTDTQYF
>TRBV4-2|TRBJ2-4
CASSQGPGLAKNIQYF
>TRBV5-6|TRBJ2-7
CASSFWDIYSYEQYF
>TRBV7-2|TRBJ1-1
CASSLGRVAYTEAFF
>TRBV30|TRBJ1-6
CAWSFRDRTNSPLHF
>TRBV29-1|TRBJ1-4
CSACEGNEKLFF
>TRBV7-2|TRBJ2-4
CASSLVLGDVGIQYF
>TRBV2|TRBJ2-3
CASRPGLGTDTQYF
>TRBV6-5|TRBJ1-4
CASSYVTGEVEKLFF
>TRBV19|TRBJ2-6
CASTRTKSSGANVLTF
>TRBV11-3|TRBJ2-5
CASSLAPRETQYF
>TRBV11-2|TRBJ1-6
CASSVRSDSPLHF
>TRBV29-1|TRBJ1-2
CSVEAPLGYGYTF
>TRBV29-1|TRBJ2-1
CSVGVDRGNEQFF
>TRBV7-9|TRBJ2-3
CASSPNTSSKAQYF
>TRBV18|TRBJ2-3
CASSPSVASVSTDTQYF
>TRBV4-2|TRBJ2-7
CASSHGGRERSYEQYF
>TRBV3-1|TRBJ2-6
CASSYPGRNSGANVLTF
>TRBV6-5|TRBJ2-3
CASSFPGPAGTDTQYF
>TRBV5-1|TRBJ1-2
CASSLDTYGYTF
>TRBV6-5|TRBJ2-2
CASKFWVDGELFF
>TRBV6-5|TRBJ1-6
CASSYSVSGTNSPLHF
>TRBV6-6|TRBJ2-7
CASMGAYEQYF
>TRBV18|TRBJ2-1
CASSPRGGLYNEQFF
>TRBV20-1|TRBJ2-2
CSASPRDRNTGELFF
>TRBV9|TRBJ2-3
CASSVSLDTQYF
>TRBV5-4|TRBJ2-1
CASSPGGDYTYNEQFF
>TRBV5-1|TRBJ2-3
CASSVGLAGAGADTQYF
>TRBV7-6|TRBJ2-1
CASSSPKGDIRHNEQFF